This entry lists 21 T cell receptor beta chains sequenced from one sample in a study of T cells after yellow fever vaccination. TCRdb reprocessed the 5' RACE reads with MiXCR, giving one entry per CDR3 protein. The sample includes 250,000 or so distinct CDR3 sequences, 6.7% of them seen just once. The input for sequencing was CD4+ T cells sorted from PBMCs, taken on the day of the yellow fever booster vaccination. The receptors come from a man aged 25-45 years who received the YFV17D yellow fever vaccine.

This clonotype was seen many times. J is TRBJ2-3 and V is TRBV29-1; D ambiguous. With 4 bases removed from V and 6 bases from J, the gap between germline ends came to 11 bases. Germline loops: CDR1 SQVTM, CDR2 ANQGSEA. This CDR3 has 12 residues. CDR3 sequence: CSVGANTDTQYF. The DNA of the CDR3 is TGCAGCGTTGGGGCTAACACTGATACGCAGTATTTT.

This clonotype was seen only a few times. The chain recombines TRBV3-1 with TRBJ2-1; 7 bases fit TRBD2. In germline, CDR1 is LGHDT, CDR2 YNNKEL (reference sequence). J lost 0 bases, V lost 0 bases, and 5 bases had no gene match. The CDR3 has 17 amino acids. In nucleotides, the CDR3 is TGTGCCAGCAGCCAAGAGCGACTAGCCCTCTCCTACAATGAGCAGTTCTTC. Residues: CASSQERLALSYNEQFF.

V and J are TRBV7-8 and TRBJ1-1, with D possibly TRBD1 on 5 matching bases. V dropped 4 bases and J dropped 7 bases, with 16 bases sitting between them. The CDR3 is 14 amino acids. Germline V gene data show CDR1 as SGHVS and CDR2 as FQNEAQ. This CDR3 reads CASSSGLSHREAFF. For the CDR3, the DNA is TGTGCCAGCAGCTCGGGACTCTCACACCGTGAAGCTTTCTTT.

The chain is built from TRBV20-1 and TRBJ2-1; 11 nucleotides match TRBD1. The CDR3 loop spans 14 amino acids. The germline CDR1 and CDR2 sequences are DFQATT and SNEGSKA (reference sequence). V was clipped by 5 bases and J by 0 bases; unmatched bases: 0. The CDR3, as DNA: TGCAGTGCTGGGACAGGGGGCTCCTACAATGAGCAGTTCTTC. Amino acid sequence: CSAGTGGSYNEQFF.

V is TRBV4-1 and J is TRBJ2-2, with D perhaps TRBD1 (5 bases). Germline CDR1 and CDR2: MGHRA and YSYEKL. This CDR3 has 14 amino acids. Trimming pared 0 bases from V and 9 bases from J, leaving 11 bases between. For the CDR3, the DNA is TGCGCCAGCAGCCAAGATCTAAAGGGGCGGGAGCTGTTTTTT. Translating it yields CASSQDLKGRELFF.

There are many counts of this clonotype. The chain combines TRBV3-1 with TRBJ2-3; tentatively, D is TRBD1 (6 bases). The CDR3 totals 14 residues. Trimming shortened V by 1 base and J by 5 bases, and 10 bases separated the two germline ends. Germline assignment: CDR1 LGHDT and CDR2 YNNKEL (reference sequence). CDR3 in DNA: TGTGCCAGCAGCCAAGCCCTCAGGGGAGATACGCAGTATTTT. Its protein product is CASSQALRGDTQYF.

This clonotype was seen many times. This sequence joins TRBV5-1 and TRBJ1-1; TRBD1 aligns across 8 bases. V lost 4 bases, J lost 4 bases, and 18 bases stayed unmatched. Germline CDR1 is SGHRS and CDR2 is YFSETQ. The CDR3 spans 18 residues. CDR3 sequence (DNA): TGCGCCAGCAGCCGGAACGAGAGGTCAGGGGGCAAGGGCACTGAAGCTTTCTTT. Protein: CASSRNERSGGKGTEAFF.

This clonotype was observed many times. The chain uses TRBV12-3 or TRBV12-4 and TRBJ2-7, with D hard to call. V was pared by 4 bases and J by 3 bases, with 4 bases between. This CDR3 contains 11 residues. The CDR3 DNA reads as TGTGCCAGCAGTTCCAACTACGAGCAGTACTTC. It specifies CASSSNYEQYF.

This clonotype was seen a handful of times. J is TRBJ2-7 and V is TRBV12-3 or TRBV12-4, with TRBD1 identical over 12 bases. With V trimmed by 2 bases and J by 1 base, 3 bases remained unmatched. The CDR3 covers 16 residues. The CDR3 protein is CASSLWGQGASYEQYF. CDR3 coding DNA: TGTGCCAGCAGTTTATGGGGACAGGGGGCGTCCTACGAGCAGTACTTC.

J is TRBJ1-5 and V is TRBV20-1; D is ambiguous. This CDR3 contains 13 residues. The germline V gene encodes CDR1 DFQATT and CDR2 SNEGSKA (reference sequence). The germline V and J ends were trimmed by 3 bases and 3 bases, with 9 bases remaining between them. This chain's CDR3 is CSASESINQPQHF. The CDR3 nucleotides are TGCAGTGCTAGTGAAAGCATCAATCAGCCCCAGCATTTT.

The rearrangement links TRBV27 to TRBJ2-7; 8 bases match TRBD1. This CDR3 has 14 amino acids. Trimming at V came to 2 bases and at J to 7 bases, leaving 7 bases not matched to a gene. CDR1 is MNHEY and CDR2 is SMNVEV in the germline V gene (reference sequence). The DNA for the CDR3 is TGTGCCAGCAGTTTAAGGGCAGGGGGCGGTGAGCAGTACTTC. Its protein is CASSLRAGGGEQYF.

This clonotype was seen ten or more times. The CDR3 bases are TGCAGTGCTAGAGGGCGGACAGGGGCGAACACTGAAGCTTTCTTT. This sequence encodes CSARGRTGANTEAFF. V and J are TRBV20-1 and TRBJ1-1, with TRBD1 identical over 9 bases. V lost 1 base to trimming and J lost 1 base; unmatched junction nucleotides: 4. The CDR3 spans 15 residues. Germline-derived CDR1 and CDR2 are DFQATT and SNEGSKA (reference sequence).

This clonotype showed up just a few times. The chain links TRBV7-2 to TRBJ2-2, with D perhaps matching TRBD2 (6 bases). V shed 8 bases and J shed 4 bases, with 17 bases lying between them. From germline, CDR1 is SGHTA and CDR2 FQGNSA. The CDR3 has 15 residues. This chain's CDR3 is CASRSGGQITGELFF. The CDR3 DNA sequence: TGTGCCAGCCGCTCCGGAGGGCAGATCACCGGGGAGCTGTTTTTT.

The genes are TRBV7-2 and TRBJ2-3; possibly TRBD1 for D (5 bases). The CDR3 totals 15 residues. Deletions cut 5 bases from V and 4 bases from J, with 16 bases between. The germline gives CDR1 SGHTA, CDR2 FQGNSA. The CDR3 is CASSRAGMGSDTQYF. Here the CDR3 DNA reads TGTGCCAGCAGCCGAGCAGGGATGGGATCAGATACGCAGTATTTT.

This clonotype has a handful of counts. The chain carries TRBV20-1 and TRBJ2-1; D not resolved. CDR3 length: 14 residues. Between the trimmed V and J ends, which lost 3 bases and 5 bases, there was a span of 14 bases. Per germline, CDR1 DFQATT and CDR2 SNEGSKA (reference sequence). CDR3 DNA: TGCAGTGCTAGGACTGTAGTCGGTGACAATGAGCAGTTCTTC. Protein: CSARTVVGDNEQFF.

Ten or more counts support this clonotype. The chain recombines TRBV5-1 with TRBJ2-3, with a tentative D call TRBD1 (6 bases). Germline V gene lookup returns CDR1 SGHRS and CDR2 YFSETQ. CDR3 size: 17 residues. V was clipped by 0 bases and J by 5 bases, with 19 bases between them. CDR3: CASSLVLAGASRDTQYF. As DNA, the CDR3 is TGCGCCAGCAGCTTGGTGTTGGCAGGGGCGAGTCGAGATACGCAGTATTTT.

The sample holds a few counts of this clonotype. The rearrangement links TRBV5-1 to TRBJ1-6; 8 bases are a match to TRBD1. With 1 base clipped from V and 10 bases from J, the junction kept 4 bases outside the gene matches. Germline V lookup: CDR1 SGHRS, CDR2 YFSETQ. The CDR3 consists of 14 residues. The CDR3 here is CASSLQDRGSPLHF. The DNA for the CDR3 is TGCGCCAGCAGCTTGCAAGACAGGGGATCACCCCTCCACTTT.

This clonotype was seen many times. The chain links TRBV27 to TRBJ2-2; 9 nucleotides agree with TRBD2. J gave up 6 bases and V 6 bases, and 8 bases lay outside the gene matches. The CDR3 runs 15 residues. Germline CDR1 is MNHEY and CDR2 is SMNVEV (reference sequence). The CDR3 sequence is CASRFGTSSAGELFF. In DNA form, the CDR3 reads TGTGCCAGCAGATTTGGGACTAGCTCCGCCGGGGAGCTGTTTTTT.

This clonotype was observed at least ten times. The CDR3 DNA sequence: TGCAGTGCATTGACTAGCGGGAACGGCATTCAGTACTTC. It yields the protein CSALTSGNGIQYF. The V call is TRBV20-1, the J call TRBJ2-4, with 11 positions matching TRBD2. The CDR3 loop spans 13 amino acids. CDR1 and CDR2 from the germline V gene are DFQATT and SNEGSKA (reference sequence). Trimming removed 6 bases from V and 9 bases from J; junction bases left unmatched: 7.

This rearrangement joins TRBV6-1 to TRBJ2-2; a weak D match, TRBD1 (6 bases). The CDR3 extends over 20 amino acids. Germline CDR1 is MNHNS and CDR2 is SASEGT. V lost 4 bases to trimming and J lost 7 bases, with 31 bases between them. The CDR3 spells CASSVRPLRTVISWVGELFF. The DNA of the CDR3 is TGTGCCAGCAGTGTGCGACCCTTGCGGACAGTGATCTCTTGGGTCGGGGAGCTGTTTTTT.

Here the CDR3 DNA reads TGTGCCTGGGGGGACGGAGGTTTTCGTTTTGGAAACACCATATATTTT. This gives the protein CAWGDGGFRFGNTIYF. The chain joins TRBV30 to TRBJ1-3; maybe TRBD1 (5 bases). Trimming removed 5 bases at V and 3 bases at J, with 20 bases between. CDR3 length: 16 residues. Per the germline V gene, CDR1 is GTSNPN and CDR2 is SVGIG (reference sequence).